These 10 T cell receptor beta chains originate from one sample sequenced in a study of blood T cell repertoires in COVID-19. Generated by immunoSEQ multiplex PCR, the TCRdb table keeps only in-frame clones and is missing some. The table has more than 95,000 clones, under 90% seen once. Sequencing used peripheral blood. Receptors originate from a human donor in a cohort sampled during active or convalescent COVID-19.

This chain joins TRBV3-1 (or the pseudogene TRBV3-2) and TRBJ1-5; D is unresolved. In germline, CDR1 is LGHDT, CDR2 YNNKEL (reference sequence). The CDR3 spans 16 residues. Deletions cut 0 bases from V and 0 bases from J, with 9 bases between. The CDR3 region is CASSQDRGNSNQPQHF. CDR3 DNA sequence: TGTGCCAGCAGCCAAGATCGAGGGAATAGCAATCAGCCCCAGCATTTT.

The genes are TRBV7-3 and TRBJ2-3; the D gene is possibly TRBD2 (6 bases). The V end was cut by 11 bases, the J end by 2 bases, with 17 bases between. The CDR3 is made up of 14 amino acids. From germline, CDR1 is SGHTA and CDR2 FQGTGA. CDR3 nucleotide sequence: TGTGCCCGCCGAAGAGGGACTTCCACAGATACGCAGTATTTT. Amino acid sequence: CARRRGTSTDTQYF.

This chain connects TRBV9 to TRBJ2-1; D is possibly TRBD2 (6 bases). V lost 6 bases to trimming and J lost 6 bases, with 16 bases between them. The germline V gene encodes CDR1 SGDLS and CDR2 YYNGEE. CDR3 length: 14 amino acids. The CDR3 spells CASTNGVGGNEQFF. CDR3 coding DNA: TGTGCCAGCACCAACGGGGTGGGAGGCAATGAGCAGTTCTTC.

J is TRBJ2-7 and V is TRBV3-1 (or the pseudogene TRBV3-2), with a weak D call TRBD2 (6 bases). Germline-derived CDR1 and CDR2 are LGHDT and YNNKEL (reference sequence). V dropped 5 bases and J dropped 7 bases, with 9 bases sitting between them. The CDR3 is 11 residues long. CDR3 sequence: CASSVAGEQYF. The DNA of the CDR3 is TGTGCCAGCAGCGTTGCGGGGGAGCAGTACTTC.

V gene TRBV6-2 or TRBV6-3 combines with J gene TRBJ2-5; a weak D match, TRBD2 (5 bases). Trimming took off 0 bases at V and 5 bases at J, with 16 bases between the two ends. The CDR3 extends over 16 amino acids. The germline V gene encodes CDR1 MNHEY and CDR2 SVGEGT. The CDR3 DNA is TGTGCCAGCAGTTACTCTTCATGGCTAGCTGGTGAGACCCAGTACTTC. The encoded protein is CASSYSSWLAGETQYF.

V gene TRBV19 combines with J gene TRBJ2-6; 9 nucleotides match TRBD1. Germline V gene lookup returns CDR1 LNHDA and CDR2 SQIVND (reference sequence). The CDR3 has 18 residues. V was pared by 5 bases and J by 1 base, with 9 bases of the junction left unmatched. This CDR3 is CASSSRTGARSGANVLTF. The CDR3 nucleotides read TGTGCCAGTAGTTCCCGGACAGGGGCCCGATCTGGGGCCAACGTCCTGACTTTC.

The gene calls are TRBV4-1 and TRBJ1-5; no clear D gene. This CDR3 contains 16 residues. The ends were cut back, 5 bases at V and 5 bases at J, with 19 bases in the middle. The germline V gene encodes CDR1 MGHRA and CDR2 YSYEKL. In DNA, the CDR3 is TGCGCCAGCAGCTATGTCCCCTCTGTCGGGGATCAGCCCCAGCATTTT. Translated, it gives CASSYVPSVGDQPQHF.

V and J are TRBV30 and TRBJ1-2; D possibly corresponds to TRBD1 (6 bases). From germline, CDR1 is GTSNPN and CDR2 SVGIG (reference sequence). Trimming left V 2 bases short and J 3 bases short, with 16 bases between. The CDR3 length is 15 residues. The CDR3 loop is CAWSQIGGRYYGYTF. The CDR3 DNA follows: TGTGCCTGGAGTCAGATAGGGGGTCGGTACTATGGCTACACCTTC.

V is TRBV21-1 and J is TRBJ2-3; the D segment call TRBD2 is taken from the table without a DNA check. TRBV21-1 counts as a pseudogene. This CDR3 has 17 amino acids. CDR3 in DNA: TGTGCCAGCGTTCTTGGGGAAGCGGGGGCTTGCACAGATACGCAGTATTTT. It codes for CASVLGEAGACTDTQYF.

This clone was seen just once. The V call is TRBV5-1, the J call TRBJ1-2, with TRBD1 identical over 9 bases. CDR1 and CDR2 from the germline V gene are SGHRS and YFSETQ. This CDR3 has 13 amino acids. Losses at the gene ends were 6 bases for V and 8 bases for J; bases not matched to a gene: 8. The CDR3 nucleotides are TGCGCCAGCAACACAGGGGGCGCCGGGGGCTACACCTTC. Protein sequence: CASNTGGAGGYTF. The full variable domain, rest sourced from reference TRBV5-1 and TRBJ1-2, is KAGVTQTPRYLIKTRGQQVTLSCSPISGHRSVSWYQQTPGQGLQFLFEYFSETQRNKGNFPGRFSGRQFSNSRSEMNVSTLELGDSALYLCASNTGGAGGYTFGSGTRLTVV.